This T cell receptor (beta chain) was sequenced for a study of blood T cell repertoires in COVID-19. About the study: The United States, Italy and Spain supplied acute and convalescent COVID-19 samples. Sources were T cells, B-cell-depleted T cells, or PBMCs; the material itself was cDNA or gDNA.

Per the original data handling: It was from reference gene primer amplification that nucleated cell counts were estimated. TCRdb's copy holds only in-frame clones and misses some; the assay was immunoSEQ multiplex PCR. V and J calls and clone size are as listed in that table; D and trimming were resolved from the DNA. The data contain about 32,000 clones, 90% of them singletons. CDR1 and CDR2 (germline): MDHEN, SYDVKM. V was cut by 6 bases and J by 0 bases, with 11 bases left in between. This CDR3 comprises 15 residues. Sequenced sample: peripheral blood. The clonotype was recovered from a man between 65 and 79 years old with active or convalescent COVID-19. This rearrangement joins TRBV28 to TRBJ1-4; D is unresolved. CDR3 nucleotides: TGTGCCAGCAGCAGGTCAGACGCAACTAATGAAAAACTGTTTTTT. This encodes CASSRSDATNEKLFF. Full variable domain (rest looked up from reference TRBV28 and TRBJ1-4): DVKVTQSSRYLVKRTGEKVFLECVQDMDHENMFWYRQDPGLGLRLIYFSYDVKMKEKGDIPEGYSVSREKKERFSLILESASTNQTSMYLCASSRSDATNEKLFFGSGTQLSVL.